One and the same sample provided the 20 T cell receptor beta chains below, sequenced in a study of graft-versus-host responses after intestinal transplantation. The authors processed graft tissue to release intraepithelial and lamina propria lymphocytes. TCRdb keeps only in-frame clones here, not all; method: immunoSEQ multiplex PCR. The table has 13,000 or so clones, around 70% seen once. The specimen comprised ileum tissue, sampled 16 days after intestinal transplant. These receptors all stem from a human patient who received an intestinal transplant, so some T cells may come from the graft donor.

This clone was found a few times. The V and J genes are TRBV5-6 and TRBJ1-1; 7 nucleotides align to TRBD1. CDR3 length: 12 amino acids. V lost 0 bases and J lost 8; bases outside the gene matches: 1. CDR1 SGHDT and CDR2 YYEEEE come from the germline V gene. The CDR3 DNA reads as TGTGCCAGCAGCTTGGCACAGGGGGAAGCTTTCTTT. Translating it yields CASSLAQGEAFF. Based on the CDR3 plus reference TRBV5-6 and TRBJ1-1, the full variable domain is DAGVTQSPTHLIKTRGQQVTLRCSPKSGHDTVSWYQQALGQGPQFIFQYYEEEERQRGNFPDRFSGHQFPNYSSELNVNALLLGDSALYLCASSLAQGEAFFGQGTRLTVV.

V gene TRBV4-2 combines with J gene TRBJ2-1, with 9 bases matching TRBD2. Germline V gene lookup returns CDR1 LGHNA and CDR2 YNFKEQ. V trimming: 1 base; J trimming: 4 bases; junction bases outside the gene matches: 2. This CDR3 contains 15 residues. The CDR3, as DNA: TGTGCCAGCAGCCAAGTGACTAGCGGTTACAATGAGCAGTTCTTC. Protein product: CASSQVTSGYNEQFF.

The rearrangement uses TRBV18 and TRBJ2-1, with TRBD2 as a possible D gene (5 bases). Germline lookup yields CDR1 KGHSH and CDR2 LQKENI. CDR3 length equals 12 residues. The germline V and J ends were trimmed by 2 bases and 7 bases, with 6 bases remaining between them. The CDR3 spells CASSPSGNEQFF. Written as DNA, the CDR3 is TGTGCCAGCTCACCATCGGGGAATGAGCAGTTCTTC.

The rearrangement joins TRBV19 to TRBJ1-3; D not resolved. Trimming removed 3 bases from V and 4 bases from J, with 4 bases in between. The CDR3 is made up of 12 amino acids. Germline assignment: CDR1 LNHDA and CDR2 SQIVND (reference sequence). In DNA, the CDR3 is TGTGCCAGTAGTATGTCGGGAAACACCATATATTTT. Protein: CASSMSGNTIYF.

A few counts support this clone. The rearrangement links TRBV2 to TRBJ2-7, with 7 positions matching TRBD2. V lost 8 bases to trimming and J lost 3 bases; unmatched junction nucleotides: 7. Germline V CDR1 and CDR2: SNHLY, FYNNEI. The CDR3 has 13 amino acids. CDR3 loop: CASLGGESYEQYF. CDR3 nucleotides: TGTGCCAGCTTGGGAGGGGAGAGCTACGAGCAGTACTTC.

The rearrangement joins TRBV19 to TRBJ2-2, with TRBD2 identical over 13 bases. There are 17 residues in the CDR3. Germline V lookup: CDR1 LNHDA, CDR2 SQIVND (reference sequence). V lost 7 bases, J lost 6 bases, and 11 bases stayed unmatched. The CDR3 sequence: CASTPTSGGPMAGELFF. The CDR3 DNA reads TGTGCCAGTACCCCGACTAGCGGGGGGCCTATGGCCGGGGAGCTGTTTTTT.

The chain has TRBV6-4 and TRBJ2-1; 8 bases are a match to TRBD2. Germline CDR1 is MRHNA and CDR2 is SNTAGT. V trimming: 6 bases; J trimming: 0 bases; junction bases outside the gene matches: 4. The CDR3 runs to 15 residues. CDR3 sequence reads: CASSQTSGSYNEQFF. Here the CDR3 DNA reads TGTGCCAGCAGCCAAACTAGCGGCTCCTACAATGAGCAGTTCTTC.

The CDR3 DNA reads TGTGCCAGCAGCTTAGTCCCACAGGGAACTAATGAAAAACTGTTTTTT. Amino acids: CASSLVPQGTNEKLFF. The J gene is TRBJ1-4, the V gene TRBV7-6; TRBD1 is a possible D gene (6 bases). Germline V gives CDR1 SGHVS, CDR2 FNYEAQ. Between the trimmed V and J ends, which lost 1 base and 1 base, there was a span of 10 bases. There are 16 residues in the CDR3.

The chain joins TRBV19 to TRBJ2-7; maybe TRBD2 (6 bases). Germline V lookup: CDR1 LNHDA, CDR2 SQIVND (reference sequence). The V end was cut by 5 bases, the J end by 0 bases, with 14 bases between. This CDR3 spans 15 amino acids. CDR3 DNA sequence: TGTGCCAGTAGTGTTAGCGGTAGGAGCTCCTACGAGCAGTACTTC. Encoded protein: CASSVSGRSSYEQYF.

This clone appeared once. The chain recombines TRBV7-9 with TRBJ1-1, with D hard to call. This CDR3 region has 14 residues. With 1 base removed from V and 3 bases from J, the gap between germline ends came to 9 bases. CDR1 and CDR2 (germline): SEHNR, FQNEAQ (reference sequence). In DNA form, the CDR3 reads TGTGCCAGCAGCTTAGTAGTCCGGGACACTGAAGCTTTCTTT. This gives the protein CASSLVVRDTEAFF.

V is TRBV28 and J is TRBJ1-5; possibly TRBD1 for D (5 bases). The ends were cut back, 2 bases at V and 4 bases at J, with 21 bases in the middle. The germline V gene encodes CDR1 MDHEN and CDR2 SYDVKM. This CDR3 is built from 18 residues. DNA of the CDR3: TGTGCCAGCAGTTTACCCCGCAGGGTCCGGGAGGTTAATCAGCCCCAGCATTTT. Translated, it gives CASSLPRRVREVNQPQHF.

V and J are TRBV10-1 and TRBJ2-5; a weak D match, TRBD2 (5 bases). This CDR3 contains 13 residues. The germline V gene has CDR1 WNHNN and CDR2 SYGVQD (reference sequence). Trimming removed 4 bases at V and 5 bases at J, with 11 bases between. The chain's CDR3 is CASSGRRRETQYF. The CDR3 bases are TGCGCCAGCAGTGGGAGGAGGAGGGAGACCCAGTACTTC.

There are a few counts of this clone. This sequence joins TRBV7-6 and TRBJ2-7; TRBD2 might be the D (6 bases). CDR1 and CDR2 from the germline V gene are SGHVS and FNYEAQ. The CDR3 extends over 14 amino acids. V was trimmed by 6 bases and J by 3 bases, leaving 15 bases between them. As DNA, the CDR3 is TGTGCCAGCAGTTCGGGGACTCAAGGCTACGAGCAGTACTTC. It translates to CASSSGTQGYEQYF.

This clone was seen once. The rearrangement joins TRBV6-1 to TRBJ2-4; 7 bases map to TRBD2. The CDR3 covers 14 residues. The ends lost 3 bases at V and 7 bases at J; junction bases unmatched: 6. Germline V gene lookup returns CDR1 MNHNS and CDR2 SASEGT. This CDR3 reads CASSDGLGENIQYF. CDR3 nucleotides: TGTGCCAGCAGTGACGGACTAGGCGAGAACATTCAGTACTTC.

The chain employs TRBV5-1 and TRBJ1-4, with 10 nucleotides matching TRBD1. Trimming removed 0 bases from V and 7 bases from J; junction bases left unmatched: 0. This CDR3 region has 14 residues. The germline V gene encodes CDR1 SGHRS and CDR2 YFSETQ. This CDR3 is CASSLGTGGEKLFF. In DNA, the CDR3 is TGCGCCAGCAGCTTGGGGACAGGGGGTGAAAAACTGTTTTTT.

V and J are TRBV19 and TRBJ1-6; 9 positions match TRBD1. This CDR3 has 15 amino acids. The germline V gene has CDR1 LNHDA and CDR2 SQIVND (reference sequence). The V gene end was trimmed by 7 bases and the J gene end by 7 bases; junction bases not matched to a gene: 8. This chain's CDR3 is CASTAPGTGNSPLHF. DNA for the CDR3: TGTGCCAGTACCGCACCCGGGACAGGGAATTCACCCCTCCACTTT.

The gene calls are TRBV7-8 and TRBJ1-1, with a possible D match to TRBD1 (5 bases). The CDR3 has 16 amino acids. V gave up 6 bases and J gave up 0 bases, with 17 bases separating them. Germline CDR1 and CDR2: SGHVS and FQNEAQ. The CDR3 bases are TGTGCCAGCAGTACCCACCCCGGGGGGATGAACACTGAAGCTTTCTTT. Its translation is CASSTHPGGMNTEAFF.

The chain uses TRBV19 and TRBJ2-2, with unresolved D. This CDR3 spans 13 amino acids. V lost 3 bases, J lost 6 bases, and 8 bases lay in between. Germline V gene data show CDR1 as LNHDA and CDR2 as SQIVND (reference sequence). The CDR3 DNA reads TGTGCCAGTAGTATGTGGGCCCCCGGGGAGCTGTTTTTT. It encodes CASSMWAPGELFF.

This clone was seen just once. The V and J genes are TRBV7-8 and TRBJ2-3; tentatively, D is TRBD2 (5 bases). Per germline, CDR1 SGHVS and CDR2 FQNEAQ. V lost 0 bases, J lost 2 bases, and 9 bases lay in between. This CDR3 comprises 15 residues. In nucleotides, the CDR3 is TGTGCCAGCAGCTTAGCGACTATCATCACAGATACGCAGTATTTT. It codes for CASSLATIITDTQYF.

The chain carries TRBV9 and TRBJ2-3, with a possible D match to TRBD2 (5 bases). The CDR3 consists of 14 residues. CDR1 SGDLS and CDR2 YYNGEE come from the germline V gene. Between the trimmed V and J ends, which lost 0 bases and 6 bases, there was a span of 11 bases. The CDR3 DNA reads as TGTGCCAGCAGCGTAGCGGGGATGGTGGATACGCAGTATTTT. Translation: CASSVAGMVDTQYF.